These 20 T cell receptor beta chains share one sample of origin, sequenced in a study of cytomegalovirus exposure and HLA in healthy donors. Researchers ran the PCR with 60 Vbeta and 13 Jbeta primers. TCRdb's copy holds only in-frame clones and misses some; the assay was immunoSEQ multiplex PCR. The repertoire includes 63,000 or so clones, roughly 67% of them detected once, and under 6.5% sits in the top ten. Source material: PBMCs. Receptors originate from a man aged 45-60 years in good health and CMV-seronegative.

The chain uses TRBV29-1 and TRBJ2-5; 8 nucleotides line up with TRBD1. Germline V gene data show CDR1 as SQVTM and CDR2 as ANQGSEA. This CDR3 spans 14 amino acids. V lost 6 bases, J lost 5 bases, and 11 bases stayed unmatched. Here the CDR3 DNA reads TGCAGCGTCCCTCAGCAGGGGGCCTCGGAGACCCAGTACTTC. This codes for CSVPQQGASETQYF.

Worth noting for this clone: The identical CDR3 is also encoded by other nucleotide sequences in the sample. The chain recombines TRBV27 with TRBJ2-3; D gene uncertain. Trimming left V 2 bases short and J 2 bases short, with 5 bases between. Germline V CDR1 and CDR2: MNHEY, SMNVEV (reference sequence). The CDR3 consists of 13 residues. The CDR3 DNA reads as TGTGCCAGCAGTTTAGGAGTCACAGATACGCAGTATTTT. This codes for CASSLGVTDTQYF.

V gene TRBV5-6 combines with J gene TRBJ1-6; 7 bases are a match to TRBD1. The CDR3 consists of 15 residues. V lost 5 bases, J lost 2 bases, and 4 bases stayed unmatched. Germline assignment: CDR1 SGHDT and CDR2 YYEEEE. The CDR3 bases are TGTGCCAGCAGGGACAGGACCGCCTATAATTCACCCCTCCACTTT. It is translated as CASRDRTAYNSPLHF.

J is TRBJ1-3 and V is TRBV30; 11 bases map to TRBD1. Germline lookup yields CDR1 GTSNPN and CDR2 SVGIG (reference sequence). After removal of 4 bases from V and 8 bases from J, the junction contained 10 bases not matched to a gene. The CDR3 sequence is 15 residues long. CDR3 protein: CAWNSGQGVEYTIYF. The CDR3 bases are TGTGCCTGGAACTCGGGACAGGGGGTCGAGTACACCATATATTTT.

The chain has TRBV4-2 and TRBJ1-4; TRBD1 matches 7 bases. V shed 5 bases, J shed 8 bases, and the junction held 8 bases outside the gene matches. The CDR3 is 14 amino acids. Germline V lookup: CDR1 LGHNA, CDR2 YNFKEQ. The CDR3 is CASSVAGTEEKLFF. Written as DNA, the CDR3 is TGTGCCAGCAGCGTCGCCGGGACAGAGGAAAAACTGTTTTTT.

The chain is built from TRBV10-1 and TRBJ1-5, with 10 bases identical to TRBD1. The germline CDR1 and CDR2 sequences are WNHNN and SYGVQD (reference sequence). This CDR3 contains 19 residues. The V segment lost 0 bases and the J segment 1 base; nucleotides outside the gene matches: 9. The CDR3 region has the DNA TGCGCCAGCAGTGAGTCGGGGGGACAGGGGATAGTAAGCAATCAGCCCCAGCATTTT. It translates to CASSESGGQGIVSNQPQHF.

The chain recombines TRBV14 with TRBJ1-2, with 7 positions matching TRBD1. The CDR3 runs to 16 residues. V lost 1 base to trimming and J lost 4 bases; unmatched junction nucleotides: 9. CDR1 and CDR2 from the germline V gene are SGHDN and FVKESK. The CDR3 coding sequence is TGTGCCAGCAGCCAAGCCGGGACAGTCTATGTCTATGGCTACACCTTC. This translates into CASSQAGTVYVYGYTF.

The chain carries TRBV15 and TRBJ1-3, with D hard to call. CDR1 is LNHNV and CDR2 is YYDKDF in the germline V gene (reference sequence). This CDR3 contains 16 residues. Trimming removed 0 bases from V and 2 bases from J, with 11 bases in between. CDR3 DNA: TGTGCCACCAGCAGAGATCGAGGAGACCCTGGAAACACCATATATTTT. Residues: CATSRDRGDPGNTIYF.

The chain carries TRBV28 and TRBJ2-1; 12 nucleotides align to TRBD2. The J segment lost 0 bases and the V segment lost 3 bases, leaving 9 bases of the junction unmatched. The germline gives CDR1 MDHEN, CDR2 SYDVKM. The CDR3 totals 19 residues. The CDR3 DNA reads as TGTGCCAGCAGTTTTACGACTAGCGGGGGCCAAAGCTCCTACAATGAGCAGTTCTTC. Encoded protein: CASSFTTSGGQSSYNEQFF.

The rearrangement links TRBV5-1 to TRBJ1-1, with a tentative D call TRBD1 (5 bases). Germline V gene data show CDR1 as SGHRS and CDR2 as YFSETQ. Trimming stripped 4 bases from V and 4 bases from J, with 11 bases between. The CDR3 totals 13 residues. CDR3 nucleotides: TGCGCCAGCAGCCGACAGAGTAGCACTGAAGCTTTCTTT. As protein: CASSRQSSTEAFF. The entire variable domain, with the rest obtained from reference TRBV5-1 and TRBJ1-1, is as follows: KAGVTQTPRYLIKTRGQQVTLSCSPISGHRSVSWYQQTPGQGLQFLFEYFSETQRNKGNFPGRFSGRQFSNSRSEMNVSTLELGDSALYLCASSRQSSTEAFFGQGTRLTVV.

The chain is built from TRBV2 and TRBJ1-2; possible D gene TRBD1, 5 bases. Trimming cost V 7 bases and J 2 bases, with 11 bases left between them. The CDR3 spans 13 residues. CDR1 and CDR2 from the germline V gene are SNHLY and FYNNEI. The CDR3 nucleotides are TGTGCCAGCATGGGTCGACAGAACTATGGCTACACCTTC. This encodes CASMGRQNYGYTF.

This chain uses TRBV2 with TRBJ2-2, with TRBD2 as a possible D gene (6 bases). CDR1 and CDR2 (germline): SNHLY, FYNNEI. V was trimmed by 6 bases and J by 3 bases, leaving 11 bases between them. CDR3 size: 14 residues. CDR3 nucleotides: TGTGCCAGCAGCGGGACTTCCCACACCGGGGAGCTGTTTTTT. The encoded protein is CASSGTSHTGELFF.

The chain employs TRBV6-5 and TRBJ1-6, with D maybe TRBD1 (5 bases). Trimming took off 3 bases at V and 11 bases at J, with 11 bases between the two ends. Germline assignment: CDR1 MNHEY and CDR2 SVGAGI. The CDR3 covers 13 residues. Here the CDR3 reads CASSYGTSAPLHF. CDR3 nucleotides: TGTGCCAGCAGTTATGGGACTTCTGCACCCCTCCACTTT.

The chain is built from TRBV13 and TRBJ2-3, with unresolved D. Germline-derived CDR1 and CDR2 are PRHDT and FYEKMQ (reference sequence). Deletions cut 2 bases from V and 3 bases from J, with 3 bases between. This CDR3 has 12 residues. In DNA, the CDR3 is TGTGCCAGCAGCTTACGGACAGATACGCAGTATTTT. Protein: CASSLRTDTQYF.

The rearrangement uses TRBV5-6 and TRBJ1-4; 7 nucleotides line up with TRBD1. Looked up from germline, CDR1 is SGHDT and CDR2 is YYEEEE. The CDR3 has 15 residues. Germline trimming cut 4 bases from V and 7 bases from J; bases unmatched to any gene: 10. CDR3 in amino acids: CASSRTQGSGEKLFF. CDR3 nucleotides: TGTGCCAGCAGCAGAACACAGGGGAGCGGTGAAAAACTGTTTTTT.

The CDR3 bases are TGTGCCAGTAGTATTTCTGGGACAGGGGGCGGGAACACTGAAGCTTTCTTT. The encoded protein is CASSISGTGGGNTEAFF. The rearrangement joins TRBV19 to TRBJ1-1; 12 nucleotides agree with TRBD1. This CDR3 region has 17 residues. Germline V gives CDR1 LNHDA, CDR2 SQIVND (reference sequence). V was clipped by 3 bases and J by 1 base; unmatched bases: 6.

This chain links TRBV2 with TRBJ2-1; 9 positions match TRBD1. This CDR3 has 13 residues. J was trimmed by 9 bases and V by 6 bases; bases with no gene match: 6. CDR1 and CDR2 from the germline V gene are SNHLY and FYNNEI. The CDR3 region is CASSEQGAGEQFF. The DNA of the CDR3 is TGTGCCAGCAGCGAACAGGGGGCGGGTGAGCAGTTCTTC.

The CDR3 DNA sequence: TGTGCCAGCAGCTTAACAGACTCCTACGAGCAGTACTTC. Its translation: CASSLTDSYEQYF. V is TRBV11-2 and J is TRBJ2-7, with no clear D. The CDR3 consists of 13 residues. CDR1 SGHAT and CDR2 FQNNGV come from the germline V gene. Deletions cut 2 bases from V and 0 bases from J, with 5 bases between. Supplemented by reference TRBV11-2 and TRBJ2-7, the full variable domain reads EAGVAQSPRYKIIEKRQSVAFWCNPISGHATLYWYQQILGQGPKLLIQFQNNGVVDDSQLPKDRFSAERLKGVDSTLKIQPAKLEDSAVYLCASSLTDSYEQYFGPGTRLTVT.

The rearrangement links TRBV6-6 to TRBJ2-1, with 8 bases matching TRBD2. The CDR3 sequence is 14 residues long. Germline V CDR1 and CDR2: MNHNY, SVGAGI (reference sequence). With 7 bases clipped from V and 2 bases from J, the junction kept 4 bases outside the gene matches. The CDR3 sequence is CASTTGGAYNEQFF. Written as DNA, the CDR3 is TGTGCCAGCACCACCGGGGGGGCCTACAATGAGCAGTTCTTC.

This chain connects TRBV6-1 to TRBJ1-2, with a tentative D call TRBD1 (6 bases). The CDR3 runs to 13 residues. Trimming took off 1 base at V and 6 bases at J, with 9 bases between the two ends. Per germline, CDR1 MNHNS and CDR2 SASEGT. The CDR3 DNA follows: TGTGCCAGCAGTGAAGGAGGGGGTGATGGCTACACCTTC. It yields the protein CASSEGGGDGYTF.